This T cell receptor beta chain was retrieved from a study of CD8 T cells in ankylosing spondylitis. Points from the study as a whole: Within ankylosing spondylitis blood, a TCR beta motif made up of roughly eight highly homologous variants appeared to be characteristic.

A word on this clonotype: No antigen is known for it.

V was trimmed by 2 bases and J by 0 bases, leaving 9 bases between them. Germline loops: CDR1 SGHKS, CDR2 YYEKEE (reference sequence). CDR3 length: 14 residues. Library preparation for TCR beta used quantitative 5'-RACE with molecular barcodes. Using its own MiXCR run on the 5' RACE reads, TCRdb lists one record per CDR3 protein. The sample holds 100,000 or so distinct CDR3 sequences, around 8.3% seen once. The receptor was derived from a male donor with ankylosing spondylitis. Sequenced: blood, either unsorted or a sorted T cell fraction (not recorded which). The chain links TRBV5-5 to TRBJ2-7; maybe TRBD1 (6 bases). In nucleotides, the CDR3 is TGTGCCAGCAGCTTTTGGGACACCTCCTACGAGCAGTACTTC. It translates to CASSFWDTSYEQYF.